The 18 T cell receptor beta chains reported below all come from one sample, sequenced in a study of blood T cell repertoires in COVID-19. Repertoires were generated with immunoSEQ multiplex PCR, while TCRdb's copy carries only in-frame clones and drops some. The repertoire has around 130,000 clones, approximately 77% of them found once; the top ten carry more than 15%. Sequencing was done on a sample of peripheral blood. These receptor sequences come from a man older than 75 with acute or convalescent COVID-19.

The chain recombines TRBV28 with TRBJ2-3; TRBD2 aligns across 14 bases. CDR3 length equals 16 residues. The V gene's germline CDR1 is MDHEN and CDR2 SYDVKM. V shed 2 bases and J 4 bases; nucleotides not matched to a gene: 2. CDR3 DNA: TGTGCCAGCAGTTTACCGGGACTAGCGGGGGCAGATACGCAGTATTTT. Translation gives CASSLPGLAGADTQYF.

The V gene is TRBV6-6, the J gene TRBJ1-5; 10 nucleotides agree with TRBD1. Germline V gene lookup returns CDR1 MNHNY and CDR2 SVGAGI (reference sequence). V shed 5 bases, J shed 2 bases, and the junction held 6 bases outside the gene matches. The CDR3 runs 16 residues. The CDR3 protein is CASSRIGTGGNQPQHF. CDR3 nucleotide sequence: TGTGCCAGCAGTCGAATCGGGACAGGGGGCAATCAGCCCCAGCATTTT.

This chain uses TRBV19 with TRBJ2-5, with TRBD1 matching over 7 bases. With 5 bases clipped from V and 1 base from J, the junction kept 4 bases outside the gene matches. CDR1 is LNHDA, CDR2 SQIVND, per germline (reference sequence). CDR3 length equals 14 residues. In DNA, the CDR3 is TGTGCCAGTAGTCCCCGGACAGGCCAAGAGACCCAGTACTTC. Protein product: CASSPRTGQETQYF.

The sample holds one count of this clone. The CDR3 loop is CASTQGLVNSPLHF. The CDR3 coding sequence is TGTGCCAGCACCCAGGGGCTGGTAAATTCACCCCTCCACTTT. The chain has TRBV9 and TRBJ1-6; the D gene is possibly TRBD1 (6 bases). Germline V gene sequence: CDR1 SGDLS, CDR2 YYNGEE. With 6 bases removed from V and 7 bases from J, the gap between germline ends came to 14 bases. CDR3 length: 14 residues.

This clone showed up many times. The chain combines TRBV15 with TRBJ1-2; D ambiguous. Per germline, CDR1 LNHNV and CDR2 YYDKDF (reference sequence). Trimming pared 0 bases from V and 4 bases from J, leaving 15 bases between. This CDR3 spans 16 amino acids. The chain's CDR3 is CATSRDLVFQSYGYTF. CDR3 nucleotides: TGTGCCACCAGCAGAGATCTAGTTTTCCAGAGCTATGGCTACACCTTC.

This clone came up once. This chain connects TRBV3-1 (or the pseudogene TRBV3-2) to TRBJ2-5; a possible D gene is TRBD2 (7 bases). With 4 bases removed from V and 4 bases from J, the gap between germline ends came to 19 bases. The CDR3 loop spans 16 amino acids. The germline V gene has CDR1 LGHDT and CDR2 YNNKEL (reference sequence). This CDR3 reads CASSPSLRGAGETQYF. The CDR3 region has the DNA TGTGCCAGCAGCCCCTCTCTACGGGGGGCGGGAGAGACCCAGTACTTC.

J is TRBJ2-2 and V is TRBV10-3; 8 bases match TRBD1. The CDR3 is 15 amino acids. V was clipped by 3 bases and J by 4 bases; unmatched bases: 4. CDR1 and CDR2 (germline): ENHRY, SYGVKD. The CDR3 loop is CAISDHDRGTGELFF. CDR3 nucleotides: TGTGCCATCAGTGATCACGACAGGGGCACCGGGGAGCTGTTTTTT.

The chain couples TRBV6-4 to TRBJ2-3; possible D gene TRBD1, 5 bases. With 5 bases removed from V and 4 bases from J, the gap between germline ends came to 10 bases. The CDR3 extends over 13 amino acids. Germline V gene data show CDR1 as MRHNA and CDR2 as SNTAGT. Written as DNA, the CDR3 is TGTGCCAGCAGTCAAGGGGAAGCAGATACGCAGTATTTT. Translation gives CASSQGEADTQYF.

CDR3 region: CASSHLAGGWTDTQYF. CDR3 sequence (DNA): TGTGCCAGCAGCCATCTTGCGGGGGGGTGGACAGATACGCAGTATTTT. The chain recombines TRBV14 with TRBJ2-3; 9 nucleotides align to TRBD2. This CDR3 is built from 16 residues. Germline CDR1 and CDR2: SGHDN and FVKESK. V shed 3 bases, J shed 3 bases, and the junction held 7 bases outside the gene matches.

The gene calls are TRBV5-1 and TRBJ2-5; 9 nucleotides line up with TRBD1. Unmatched junction bases numbered 6, after V lost 4 bases and J lost 2 bases. The V gene's germline CDR1 is SGHRS and CDR2 YFSETQ. This CDR3 has 15 residues. CDR3 in amino acids: CASSPLGQGQETQYF. DNA of the CDR3: TGCGCCAGCAGCCCACTGGGACAGGGTCAAGAGACCCAGTACTTC.

The chain combines TRBV27 with TRBJ2-2; TRBD1 agrees at 10 bases. This CDR3 contains 16 residues. The V gene's germline CDR1 is MNHEY and CDR2 SMNVEV (reference sequence). Trimming cost V 5 bases and J 7 bases; bases outside gene matches: 10. The CDR3 here is CASSATGTGVFGELFF. The CDR3 DNA follows: TGTGCCAGCAGTGCCACCGGGACAGGGGTCTTCGGGGAGCTGTTTTTT.

J is TRBJ1-2 and V is TRBV5-1, with unresolved D. CDR1 is SGHRS, CDR2 YFSETQ, per germline. Trimming took off 7 bases at V and 1 base at J, with 17 bases between the two ends. The CDR3 is made up of 15 amino acids. The CDR3 region has the DNA TGCGCCAGCCATTTAGGGCCCGGGAGTAACTATGGCTACACCTTC. This translates into CASHLGPGSNYGYTF. Complete variable domain (other parts from reference TRBV5-1 and TRBJ1-2): KAGVTQTPRYLIKTRGQQVTLSCSPISGHRSVSWYQQTPGQGLQFLFEYFSETQRNKGNFPGRFSGRQFSNSRSEMNVSTLELGDSALYLCASHLGPGSNYGYTFGSGTRLTVV.

Only a few counts were recorded for this clone. CDR3 residues: CASSYSRRDRERYEQYF. CDR3 DNA: TGTGCCAGCAGTTACTCCCGCCGGGACAGGGAAAGGTACGAGCAGTACTTC. The chain has TRBV6-2 or TRBV6-3 and TRBJ2-7; 9 bases line up with TRBD1. The CDR3 has 17 amino acids. J lost 4 bases, V lost 0 bases, and 10 bases had no gene match. CDR1 and CDR2 (germline): MNHEY, SVGEGT.

V gene TRBV11-2 combines with J gene TRBJ2-1, with 8 nucleotides matching TRBD2. Per germline, CDR1 SGHAT and CDR2 FQNNGV. V trimming: 8 bases; J trimming: 5 bases; junction bases outside the gene matches: 14. CDR3 length: 16 amino acids. The CDR3 bases are TGTGCCAGCGCCAAAGGTTCGAGCGGGGGCCACAATGAGCAGTTCTTC. This encodes CASAKGSSGGHNEQFF. The variable domain in full, with the rest retrieved from reference TRBV11-2 and TRBJ2-1, is EAGVAQSPRYKIIEKRQSVAFWCNPISGHATLYWYQQILGQGPKLLIQFQNNGVVDDSQLPKDRFSAERLKGVDSTLKIQPAKLEDSAVYLCASAKGSSGGHNEQFFGPGTRLTVL.

The chain links TRBV12-3 or TRBV12-4 to TRBJ1-3; D gene ambiguous. Trimming stripped 4 bases from V and 0 bases from J, with 4 bases between. The CDR3 covers 13 residues. CDR3 residues: CASSSTSGNTIYF. The CDR3 nucleotides read TGTGCCAGCAGTTCTACCTCTGGAAACACCATATATTTT.

The chain combines TRBV7-2 with TRBJ1-2; D might be TRBD1 (5 bases). The V end was cut by 2 bases, the J end by 6 bases, with 10 bases between. Germline lookup yields CDR1 SGHTA and CDR2 FQGNSA. This CDR3 has 13 amino acids. The CDR3 DNA reads TGTGCCAGCAGCTTAAGGGGTCTTCATGGCTACACCTTC. Its protein is CASSLRGLHGYTF.

On this clone itself: Other DNA sequences from this sample encode an identical CDR3 as well. The CDR3 DNA reads TGCGCCAGCAGCTTGGTCAAAGAGACCCAGTACTTC. Translated, it gives CASSLVKETQYF. V is TRBV5-1 and J is TRBJ2-5; D unclear. Trimming removed 0 bases at V and 3 bases at J, with 3 bases between. Looked up from germline, CDR1 is SGHRS and CDR2 is YFSETQ. The CDR3 length is 12 residues.

V is TRBV19 and J is TRBJ1-2, with 11 bases lining up with TRBD1. Trimming cost V 10 bases and J 8 bases; bases outside gene matches: 15. CDR1 is LNHDA, CDR2 SQIVND, per germline (reference sequence). The CDR3 is made up of 15 amino acids. The CDR3 protein is CATENRDRGTWGYTF. CDR3 coding DNA: TGTGCCACCGAGAACCGGGACAGGGGGACTTGGGGCTACACCTTC.